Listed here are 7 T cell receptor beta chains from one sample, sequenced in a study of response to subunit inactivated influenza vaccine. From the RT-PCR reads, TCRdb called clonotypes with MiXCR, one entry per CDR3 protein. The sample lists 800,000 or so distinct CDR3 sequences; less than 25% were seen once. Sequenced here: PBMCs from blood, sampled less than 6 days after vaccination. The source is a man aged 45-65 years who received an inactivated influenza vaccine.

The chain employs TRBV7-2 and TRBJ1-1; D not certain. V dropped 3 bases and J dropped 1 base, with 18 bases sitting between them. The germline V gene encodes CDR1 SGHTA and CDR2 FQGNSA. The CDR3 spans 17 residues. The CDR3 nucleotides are TGTGCCAGCAGCTTGGTCGTCTTCACAGCACGGAACACTGAAGCTTTCTTT. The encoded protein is CASSLVVFTARNTEAFF.

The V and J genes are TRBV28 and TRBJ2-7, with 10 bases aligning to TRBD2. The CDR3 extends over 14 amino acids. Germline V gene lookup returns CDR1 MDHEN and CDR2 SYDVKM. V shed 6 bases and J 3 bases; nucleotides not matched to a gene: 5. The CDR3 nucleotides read TGTGCCAGCAGAAAAGCGGGAGGGCTCTACGAGCAGTACTTC. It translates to CASRKAGGLYEQYF.

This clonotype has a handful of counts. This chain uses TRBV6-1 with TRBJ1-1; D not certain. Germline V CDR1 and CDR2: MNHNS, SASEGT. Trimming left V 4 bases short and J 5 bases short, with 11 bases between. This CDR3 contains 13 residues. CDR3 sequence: CASSVTGGTEAFF. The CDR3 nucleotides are TGTGCCAGCAGTGTTACCGGTGGGACTGAAGCTTTCTTT.

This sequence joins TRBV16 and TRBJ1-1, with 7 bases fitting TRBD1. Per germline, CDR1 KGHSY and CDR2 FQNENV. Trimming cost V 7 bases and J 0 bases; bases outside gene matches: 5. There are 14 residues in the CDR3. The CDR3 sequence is CASKAGGVNTEAFF. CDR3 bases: TGTGCCAGCAAGGCAGGGGGAGTGAACACTGAAGCTTTCTTT.

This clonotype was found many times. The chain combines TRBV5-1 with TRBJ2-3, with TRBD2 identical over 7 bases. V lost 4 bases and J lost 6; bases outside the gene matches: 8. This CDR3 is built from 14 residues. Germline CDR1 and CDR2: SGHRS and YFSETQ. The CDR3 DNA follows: TGCGCCAGCAGCATGGGACTAAATCCCGATACGCAGTATTTT. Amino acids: CASSMGLNPDTQYF.

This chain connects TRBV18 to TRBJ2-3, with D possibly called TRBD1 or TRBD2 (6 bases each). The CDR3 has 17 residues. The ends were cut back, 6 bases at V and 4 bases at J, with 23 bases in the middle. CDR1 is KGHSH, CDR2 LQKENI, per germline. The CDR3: CASSPTLGGRGADTQYF. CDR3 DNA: TGTGCCAGCTCTCCCACGTTGGGGGGCAGAGGCGCAGATACGCAGTATTTT.

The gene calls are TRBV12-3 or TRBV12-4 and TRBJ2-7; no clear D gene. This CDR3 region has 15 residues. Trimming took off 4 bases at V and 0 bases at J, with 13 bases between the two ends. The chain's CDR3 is CASSSYGRISYEQYF. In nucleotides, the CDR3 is TGTGCCAGCAGTTCTTATGGGCGGATCTCCTACGAGCAGTACTTC.